The entry below describes one T cell receptor beta chain. Its recognized antigen is unknown. Nothing much larger sits one base from this clone, and base qualities are not available. Each collaborating institution followed its own protocols to collect whole blood in K2EDTA tubes. For TCRbeta analysis, collaborators shipped samples as frozen whole blood, isolated PBMCs, or DNA extracted from either of those sample types. The sample comes from a study of blood T cell repertoires in COVID-19 (TCRdb year 2020). General notes on the study: Collaborator samples came from the United States, Italy and Spain and covered acute and convalescent phases of COVID-19. The material from the prospective study consisted of cDNA or gDNA derived from T cells, B-cell-depleted T cells, or PBMCs. The dataset comprised deeply sampled blood TCRbeta repertoires from subjects exposed to, actively infected with, or recovered from COVID-19. The repertoires were released in a freely available public database meant as a resource for research on the immune response to SARS-CoV-2. Samples came from the ongoing ImmuneRACE study (first 160 participants) plus 1,254 subjects from 6 global collaborators. A de-identified subject ID, COVID-19 status, age in years and sex were almost always included in the sample metadata. Where HLA class I and class II types were available, the types were taken from metadata supplied by the sample provider, not from assay-based typing.

TCRbeta CDR3 regions were amplified from genomic DNA using the immunoSEQ Assay, a bias-controlled multiplex PCR. As for how the authors treated the data: The number of nucleated cells in each sample was estimated by amplification of reference gene primers within the assay. To quantify the absolute abundance of each unique TCRbeta CDR3 rearrangement, sequence reads were collapsed and filtered. For each sample, productive Simpson clonality was calculated as the square root of Simpson's diversity index across productive rearrangements. TCRdb took over this immuneACCESS table, retaining in-frame rearrangements with V and J assigned. Such tables are incomplete; in checked studies, under half of the missing clones stem from an unresolved V gene, and the remainder is unexplained. For V, J and clone size, that table is used; D and trimming come from the DNA. In this sample the table shows about 100,000 clones, more than 75% of which occur a single time. The top ten clonotypes cover 7% to 9% of the sample.

CDR1 SGDLS and CDR2 YYNGEE were looked up in the germline V gene. V and J are truncated by 3 bases and 5 bases respectively, leaving an intervening sequence of 15 bases. Counted from cysteine to phenylalanine, this CDR3 has 15 amino acids. The DNA shown is the 45-base CDR3, in frame from base 1. General findings and caveats noted by the study authors: How much clinical and demographic metadata was included differed by source and by participant, and the metadata was provided uncurated.

The sample taken for sequencing was peripheral blood. The sequence was collected from a man aged 25-45 years in a cohort sampled during active COVID-19. The chain uses TRBV9 and TRBJ1-5; the D gene lacks a confident call. The sequenced DNA is TGTGCCAGCAGCGCCGATGGGAGACCGGATCAGCCCCAGCATTTT. Translation gives CASSADGRPDQPQHF.